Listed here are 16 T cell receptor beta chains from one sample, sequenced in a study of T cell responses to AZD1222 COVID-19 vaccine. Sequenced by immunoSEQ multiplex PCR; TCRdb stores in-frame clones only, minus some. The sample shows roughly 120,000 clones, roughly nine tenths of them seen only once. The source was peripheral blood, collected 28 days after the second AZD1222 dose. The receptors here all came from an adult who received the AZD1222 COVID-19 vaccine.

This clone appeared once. CDR3 residues: CASSADRGGQPQHF. The DNA for the CDR3 is TGTGCCAGCTCGGCGGACAGGGGAGGACAGCCCCAGCATTTT. The rearrangement joins TRBV18 to TRBJ1-5, with 9 nucleotides matching TRBD1. J was trimmed by 7 bases and V by 6 bases; bases with no gene match: 7. Germline lookup yields CDR1 KGHSH and CDR2 LQKENI. CDR3 size: 14 residues.

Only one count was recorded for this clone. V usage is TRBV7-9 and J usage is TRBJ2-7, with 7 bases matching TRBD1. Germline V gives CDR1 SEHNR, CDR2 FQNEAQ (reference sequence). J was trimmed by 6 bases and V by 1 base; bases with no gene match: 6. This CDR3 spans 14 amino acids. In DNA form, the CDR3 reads TGTGCCAGCAGCTTAGGGCACGACAGGGCCGAGCAGTACTTC. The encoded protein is CASSLGHDRAEQYF. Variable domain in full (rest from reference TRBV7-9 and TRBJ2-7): DTGVSQNPRHKITKRGQNVTFRCDPISEHNRLYWYRQTLGQGPEFLTYFQNEAQLEKSRLLSDRFSAERPKGSFSTLEIQRTEQGDSAMYLCASSLGHDRAEQYFGPGTRLTVT.

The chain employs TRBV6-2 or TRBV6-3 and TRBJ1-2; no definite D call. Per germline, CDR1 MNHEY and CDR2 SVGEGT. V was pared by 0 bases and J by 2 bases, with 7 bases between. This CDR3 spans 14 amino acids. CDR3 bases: TGTGCCAGCAGTTACTCGAGTCAGAACTATGGCTACACCTTC. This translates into CASSYSSQNYGYTF.

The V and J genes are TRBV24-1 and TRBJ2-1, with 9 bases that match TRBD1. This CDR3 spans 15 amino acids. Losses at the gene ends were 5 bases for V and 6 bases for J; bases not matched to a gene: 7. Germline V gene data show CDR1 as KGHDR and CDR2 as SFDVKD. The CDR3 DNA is TGTGCCACCAGTGGGGCGGGACAGGGCGGCAATGAGCAGTTCTTC. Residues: CATSGAGQGGNEQFF.

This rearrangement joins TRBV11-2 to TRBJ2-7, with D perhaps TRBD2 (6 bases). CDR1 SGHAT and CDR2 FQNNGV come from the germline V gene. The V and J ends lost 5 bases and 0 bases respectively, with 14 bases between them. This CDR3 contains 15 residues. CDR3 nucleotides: TGTGCCAGCAGCCTACTAGCCCAGAGCTCCTACGAGCAGTACTTC. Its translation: CASSLLAQSSYEQYF.

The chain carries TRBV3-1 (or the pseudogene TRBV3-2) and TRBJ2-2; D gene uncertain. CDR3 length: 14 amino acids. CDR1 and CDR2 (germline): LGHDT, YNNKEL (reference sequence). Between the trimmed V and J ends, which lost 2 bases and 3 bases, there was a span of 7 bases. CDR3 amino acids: CASSQLIDTGELFF. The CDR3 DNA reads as TGTGCCAGCAGCCAATTGATAGACACCGGGGAGCTGTTTTTT.

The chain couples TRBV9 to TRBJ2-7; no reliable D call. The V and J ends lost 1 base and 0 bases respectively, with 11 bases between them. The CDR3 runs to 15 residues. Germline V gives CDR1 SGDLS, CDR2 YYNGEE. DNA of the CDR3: TGTGCCAGCAGCGTAATTAGGGTTCGCTCCTACGAGCAGTACTTC. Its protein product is CASSVIRVRSYEQYF.

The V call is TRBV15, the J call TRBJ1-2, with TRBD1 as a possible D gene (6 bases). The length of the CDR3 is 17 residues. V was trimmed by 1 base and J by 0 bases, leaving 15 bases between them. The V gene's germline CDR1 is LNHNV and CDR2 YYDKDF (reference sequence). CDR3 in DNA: TGTGCCACCAGCAGAGGTCCACAGGGTGAGGCTAACTATGGCTACACCTTC. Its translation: CATSRGPQGEANYGYTF.

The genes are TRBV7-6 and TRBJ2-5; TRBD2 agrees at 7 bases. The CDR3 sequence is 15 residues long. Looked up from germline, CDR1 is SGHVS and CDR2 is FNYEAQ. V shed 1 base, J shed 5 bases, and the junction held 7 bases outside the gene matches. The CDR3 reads CASSLGRLAEETQYF. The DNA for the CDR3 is TGTGCCAGCAGCTTAGGTCGGCTAGCGGAGGAGACCCAGTACTTC.

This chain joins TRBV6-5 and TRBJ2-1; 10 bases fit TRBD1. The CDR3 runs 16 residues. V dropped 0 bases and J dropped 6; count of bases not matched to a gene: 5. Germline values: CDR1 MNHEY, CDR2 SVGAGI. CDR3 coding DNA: TGTGCCAGCAGTTACTCCGGGACAGGGGATGTCAATGAGCAGTTCTTC. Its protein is CASSYSGTGDVNEQFF.

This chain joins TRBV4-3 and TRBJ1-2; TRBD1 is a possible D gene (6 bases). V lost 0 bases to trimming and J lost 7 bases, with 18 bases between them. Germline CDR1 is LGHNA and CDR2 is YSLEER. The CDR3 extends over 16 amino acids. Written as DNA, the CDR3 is TGCGCCAGCAGCCAAGACAGCAACAGGGTGGATGGTGGCTACACCTTC. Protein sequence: CASSQDSNRVDGGYTF.

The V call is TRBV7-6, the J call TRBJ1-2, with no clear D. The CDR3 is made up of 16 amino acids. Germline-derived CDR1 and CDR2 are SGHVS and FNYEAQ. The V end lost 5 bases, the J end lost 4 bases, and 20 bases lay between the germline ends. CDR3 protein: CASSTFADSAPYGYTF. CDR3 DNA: TGTGCCAGCAGCACCTTCGCCGATTCAGCTCCCTATGGCTACACCTTC. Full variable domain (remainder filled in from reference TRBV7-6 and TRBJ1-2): GAGVSQSPRYKVTKRGQDVALRCDPISGHVSLYWYRQALGQGPEFLTYFNYEAQQDKSGLPNDRFSAERPEGSISTLTIQRTEQRDSAMYRCASSTFADSAPYGYTFGSGTRLTVV.

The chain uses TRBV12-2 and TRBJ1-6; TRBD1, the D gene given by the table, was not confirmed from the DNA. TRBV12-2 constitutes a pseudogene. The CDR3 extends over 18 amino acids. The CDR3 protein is CASRSQEGDRAYNSPLHF. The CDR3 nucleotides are TGTGCAAGTCGCTCTCAAGAGGGGGACAGGGCCTATAATTCACCCCTCCACTTT.

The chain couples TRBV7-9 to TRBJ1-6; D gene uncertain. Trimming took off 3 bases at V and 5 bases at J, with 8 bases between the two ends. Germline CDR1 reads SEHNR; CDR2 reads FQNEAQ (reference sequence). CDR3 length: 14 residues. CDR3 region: CASSFTVNNSPLHF. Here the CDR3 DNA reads TGTGCCAGCAGCTTTACGGTTAATAATTCACCCCTCCACTTT. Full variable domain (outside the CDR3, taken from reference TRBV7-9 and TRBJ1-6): DTGVSQNPRHKITKRGQNVTFRCDPISEHNRLYWYRQTLGQGPEFLTYFQNEAQLEKSRLLSDRFSAERPKGSFSTLEIQRTEQGDSAMYLCASSFTVNNSPLHFGNGTRLTVT.

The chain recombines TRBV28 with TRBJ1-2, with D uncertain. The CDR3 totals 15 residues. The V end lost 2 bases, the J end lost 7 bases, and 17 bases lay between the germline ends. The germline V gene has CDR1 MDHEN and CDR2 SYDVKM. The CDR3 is CASSLNSVGVAGYTF. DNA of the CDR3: TGTGCCAGCAGTTTAAATTCCGTCGGGGTAGCTGGCTACACCTTC.

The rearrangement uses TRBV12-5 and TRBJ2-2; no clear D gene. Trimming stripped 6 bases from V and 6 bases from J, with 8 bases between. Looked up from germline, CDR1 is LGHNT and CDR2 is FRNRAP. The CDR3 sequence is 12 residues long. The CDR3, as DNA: TGTGCTAGTGGCTTCCTGTCCGGGGAGCTGTTTTTT. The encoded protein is CASGFLSGELFF.